The 15 T cell receptor beta chains below were found in one sample sequenced in a study of Ad26.COV2.S vaccination and SARS-CoV-2 variants. TCRdb keeps only in-frame clones here, not all; method: immunoSEQ multiplex PCR. The repertoire consists of a few hundred thousand clones, with around 87% occurring once and the leading ten covering around 3.5%. Treatment given: some 19 received Ad26.COV2.S at low or high dose, single or two shots; 5 received placebo; per-sample allocation not given. Samples analyzed were those drawn on day 63 after the first vaccine or placebo injection. Sequences were derived from peripheral blood, sampled in a trial of Ad26.COV2.S vaccine versus placebo. The receptors shown here come from a person between 18 and 65 years old who received the Ad26.COV2.S COVID-19 vaccine or a placebo.

The genes are TRBV3-1 (or the pseudogene TRBV3-2) and TRBJ2-2, with a tentative D call TRBD1 (5 bases). Per the germline V gene, CDR1 is LGHDT and CDR2 is YNNKEL (reference sequence). There are 16 residues in the CDR3. Trimming shortened V by 0 bases and J by 2 bases, and 10 bases separated the two germline ends. The CDR3 DNA sequence: TGTGCCAGCAGCCAAGAGAAGGGGTCAAACACCGGGGAGCTGTTTTTT. This encodes CASSQEKGSNTGELFF.

The CDR3 is CASSMEGLLNSPLHF. In DNA, the CDR3 is TGTGCCAGTAGTATGGAGGGTCTGTTAAATTCACCCCTCCACTTT. The rearrangement joins TRBV19 to TRBJ1-6; no definite D call. Germline V gene data show CDR1 as LNHDA and CDR2 as SQIVND (reference sequence). V lost 3 bases and J 7 bases, leaving 13 bases between the germline ends. The CDR3 is 15 amino acids. Full variable domain (remainder filled in from reference TRBV19 and TRBJ1-6): DGGITQSPKYLFRKEGQNVTLSCEQNLNHDAMYWYRQDPGQGLRLIYYSQIVNDFQKGDIAEGYSVSREKKESFPLTVTSAQKNPTAFYLCASSMEGLLNSPLHFGNGTRLTVT.

This clone has more than one count but fewer than ten. J is TRBJ1-1 and V is TRBV2; D unclear. The germline V and J ends were trimmed by 4 bases and 0 bases, with 12 bases remaining between them. The CDR3 extends over 15 amino acids. In germline, CDR1 is SNHLY, CDR2 FYNNEI. The DNA for the CDR3 is TGTGCCAGCAGTGTACAAACGACAATGAACACTGAAGCTTTCTTT. It yields the protein CASSVQTTMNTEAFF.

The chain couples TRBV6-5 to TRBJ1-3, with D perhaps TRBD1 (5 bases). The CDR3 is 15 residues long. The germline CDR1 and CDR2 sequences are MNHEY and SVGAGI. Deletions cut 6 bases from V and 0 bases from J, with 12 bases between. CDR3 residues: CASSFRDFSGNTIYF. The CDR3 DNA reads as TGTGCCAGCAGCTTCAGGGACTTCTCTGGAAACACCATATATTTT.

The rearrangement uses TRBV2 and TRBJ1-1; D ambiguous. V lost 3 bases and J lost 5, with 19 bases in between. The CDR3 runs to 16 residues. Germline V gene data show CDR1 as SNHLY and CDR2 as FYNNEI. CDR3 amino acids: CASSERGLRGWTEAFF. The CDR3 DNA reads TGTGCCAGCAGTGAGCGAGGGCTTAGAGGTTGGACTGAAGCTTTCTTT.

V usage is TRBV30 and J usage is TRBJ1-5; 8 bases line up with TRBD1. The CDR3 contains 14 residues. Germline values: CDR1 GTSNPN, CDR2 SVGIG (reference sequence). The J segment lost 6 bases and the V segment lost 3 bases, leaving 7 bases of the junction unmatched. CDR3 coding DNA: TGTGCCTGGAGCCTGGACAGGGCGATTCAGCCCCAGCATTTT. Encoded protein: CAWSLDRAIQPQHF.

This chain uses TRBV11-2 with TRBJ2-7, with D perhaps matching TRBD1 (5 bases). Germline CDR1 and CDR2: SGHAT and FQNNGV. V dropped 4 bases and J dropped 2 bases, with 12 bases sitting between them. This CDR3 is 14 amino acids long. This CDR3 reads CASSSQGLTYEQYF. DNA of the CDR3: TGTGCCAGCAGCTCCCAGGGCCTTACCTACGAGCAGTACTTC. Filled out from reference TRBV11-2 and TRBJ2-7, the complete variable domain reads EAGVAQSPRYKIIEKRQSVAFWCNPISGHATLYWYQQILGQGPKLLIQFQNNGVVDDSQLPKDRFSAERLKGVDSTLKIQPAKLEDSAVYLCASSSQGLTYEQYFGPGTRLTVT.

The chain carries TRBV10-3 and TRBJ2-6; D ambiguous. The CDR3 covers 14 residues. Deletions cut 2 bases from V and 4 bases from J, with 6 bases between. Germline V gives CDR1 ENHRY, CDR2 SYGVKD. The CDR3 DNA reads TGTGCCATCAGTGAGCGCTCCGGGGCCAACGTCCTGACTTTC. Translating gives CAISERSGANVLTF.

The chain employs TRBV20-1 and TRBJ2-6, with D unclear. The germline gives CDR1 DFQATT, CDR2 SNEGSKA (reference sequence). The CDR3 runs 11 residues. The V and J ends lost 3 bases and 4 bases respectively, with 1 base between them. CDR3 in DNA: TGCAGTGCTAGCGGGGCCAACGTCCTGACTTTC. Translated: CSASGANVLTF.

This clone was observed once. The V and J genes are TRBV6-1 and TRBJ2-2; TRBD1 agrees at 7 bases. The CDR3 has 15 residues. Germline lookup yields CDR1 MNHNS and CDR2 SASEGT. Trimming removed 3 bases from V and 3 bases from J; junction bases left unmatched: 4. The CDR3 here is CASSETTGHTGELFF. For the CDR3, the DNA is TGTGCCAGCAGTGAGACGACAGGGCACACCGGGGAGCTGTTTTTT.

This clone was observed once. The V and J genes are TRBV5-1 and TRBJ2-7, with D perhaps matching TRBD1 or TRBD2 (5 bases each). Germline loops: CDR1 SGHRS, CDR2 YFSETQ. The CDR3 has 16 amino acids. CDR3 in DNA: TGCCTTAGCAGGCCCTCGACCGGGGCGAGCTCCTACGAGCAGTACTTC. The encoded protein is CLSRPSTGASSYEQYF. The full variable domain, in which reference TRBV5-1 and TRBJ2-7 provide the parts outside the CDR3, is KAGVTQTPRYLIKTRGQQVTLSCSPISGHRSVSWYQQTPGQGLQFLFEYFSETQRNKGNFPGRFSGRQFSNSRSEMNVSTLELGDSALYLCLSRPSTGASSYEQYFGPGTRLTVT.

The J gene is TRBJ2-7, the V gene TRBV7-2, with TRBD2 matching 12 bases. This CDR3 has 12 residues. CDR1 and CDR2 (germline): SGHTA, FQGNSA. The junction had 0 bases not matched to a gene; V was cut back by 6 bases and J by 6 bases. CDR3 bases: TGTGCCAGCAGACTAGCGGGGGGCGAGCAGTACTTC. Its translation: CASRLAGGEQYF.

As DNA, the CDR3 is TGTGCCAGCAGCTTAGCATCGGTCACCGGGGAGCTGTTTTTT. It specifies CASSLASVTGELFF. The chain carries TRBV7-2 and TRBJ2-2; unclear D gene. This CDR3 comprises 14 residues. CDR1 and CDR2 from the germline V gene are SGHTA and FQGNSA. V lost 0 bases, J lost 4 bases, and 6 bases lay in between.

Remarks on this clone: At one of its ends the junction is not consistent with the germline gene, which may arise from a read error. V usage is TRBV7-7 and J usage is TRBJ1-3, with unresolved D. CDR1 and CDR2 (germline): SSHAT, FNYEAQ (reference sequence). The CDR3 has 15 amino acids. CDR3 residues: CASSPVGEPGNTIYF. The DNA for the CDR3 is TGTGCTAGCAGCCCAGTCGGGGAACCTGGAAACACCATATATTTT.

This clone was observed once. The genes are TRBV4-2 and TRBJ2-5; D is unclear. V gave up 0 bases and J gave up 5 bases, with 10 bases separating them. CDR1 and CDR2 from the germline V gene are LGHNA and YNFKEQ. This CDR3 contains 14 residues. CDR3 bases: TGTGCCAGCAGCCAAGATGGCCCCCGGGAGACCCAGTACTTC. Residues: CASSQDGPRETQYF.